The clone carrying this T cell receptor (beta chain) has more than one count but fewer than ten. The entry originates in a study of blood T cell repertoires in COVID-19. V lost 0 bases and J 6 bases, leaving 11 bases between the germline ends. This CDR3 spans 14 amino acids. Germline-derived CDR1 and CDR2 are SGHAT and FQNNGV. Method: immunoSEQ multiplex PCR; TCRdb's copy keeps in-frame clones and lacks some. Among about 210,000 clones listed, roughly 90% were seen once. Sequencing was done on a sample of peripheral blood. The TCR comes from an older woman with acute or convalescent COVID-19. J is TRBJ2-5 and V is TRBV11-2; weak D call: TRBD1 (6 bases). In DNA, the CDR3 is TGTGCCAGCAGCTTAGAGGTGGGGGCAAAGACCCAGTACTTC. This encodes CASSLEVGAKTQYF.